The 18 T cell receptor beta chains below were found in one sample sequenced in a study of blood T cells in healthy people across ages (dated by TCRdb to 2015 to 2017). Receptor amplification or capture employed 5' RACE. Sequencing used an Illumina HiSeq 2500. A second PCR of about 7 to 12 cycles was performed with a sample-barcoded 5' primer and a J-beta primer mix. TCRdb ran its own pipeline on the public reads, namely fastp trimming at Q25 and MiXCR clone calling, and kept in-frame beta chains. All rows with the same CDR3 protein become a single entry with the most common DNA and genes. The sample profile shows 540,000 or so distinct CDR3 sequences; roughly 28% of them were found once. The ten largest clones add up to approximately 17% of the sample. Sequencing used blood. These TCRs come from a woman aged 70 to 79 in good health.

This clonotype was counted between two and nine times. V is TRBV7-2 and J is TRBJ1-1; possibly TRBD1 for D (5 bases). CDR3 length: 15 amino acids. Germline V gene sequence: CDR1 SGHTA, CDR2 FQGNSA. V was pared by 5 bases and J by 0 bases, with 13 bases between. The CDR3: CASSPSGVMNTEAFF. CDR3 DNA: TGTGCCAGCAGCCCCTCGGGGGTAATGAACACTGAAGCTTTCTTT.

V usage is TRBV25-1 and J usage is TRBJ1-3, with D unclear. CDR3 length equals 15 residues. V was cut by 3 bases and J by 2 bases, with 11 bases left in between. Germline V gives CDR1 MGHDK, CDR2 SYGVNS. CDR3 sequence: CASSEGGFAGNTIYF. In DNA, the CDR3 is TGTGCCAGCAGTGAGGGTGGATTCGCTGGAAACACCATATATTTT.

This clonotype was counted only a few times. This chain connects TRBV29-1 to TRBJ1-4; 7 bases are a match to TRBD1. J was trimmed by 5 bases and V by 7 bases; bases with no gene match: 7. The CDR3 runs 13 residues. The germline CDR1 and CDR2 sequences are SQVTM and ANQGSEA. The CDR3 DNA reads TGCAGCGCCACGGGACAGCAGAATGAAAAACTGTTTTTT. It translates to CSATGQQNEKLFF.

The chain recombines TRBV20-1 with TRBJ2-5, with TRBD2 identical over 7 bases. The CDR3 extends over 15 amino acids. Germline V gene data show CDR1 as DFQATT and CDR2 as SNEGSKA (reference sequence). The V segment lost 6 bases and the J segment 7 bases; nucleotides outside the gene matches: 17. CDR3 residues: CSAISGTNVLGTQYF. The CDR3 DNA follows: TGCAGTGCCATCTCCGGGACTAACGTCCTAGGGACCCAGTACTTC.

V is TRBV5-1 and J is TRBJ1-1, with 7 nucleotides matching TRBD1. The CDR3 sequence is 15 residues long. V lost 0 bases and J lost 1; bases outside the gene matches: 3. From germline, CDR1 is SGHRS and CDR2 YFSETQ. The CDR3 region is CASSLGDRENTEAFF. CDR3 bases: TGCGCCAGCAGCTTGGGAGACAGGGAGAACACTGAAGCTTTCTTT.

This clonotype was counted between two and nine times. J is TRBJ2-5 and V is TRBV7-8, with D perhaps TRBD2 (6 bases). The assigned J gene may be wrong: the sequence end matches TRBJ2-1 better. CDR1 and CDR2 (germline): SGHVS, FQNEAQ. This CDR3 comprises 15 residues. As DNA, the CDR3 is TGTGCCAGCAGCCCCTTCCGGGACTGGAAAAATGAGCAGTTCTTC. Translation: CASSPFRDWKNEQFF.

This clonotype has just a few counts. The genes are TRBV5-1 and TRBJ2-5; D is perhaps TRBD2 (6 bases). Germline CDR1 and CDR2: SGHRS and YFSETQ. The CDR3 covers 17 residues. V gave up 0 bases and J gave up 2 bases, with 17 bases separating them. The CDR3 loop reads CASSLGHGGARQETQYF. The CDR3, as DNA: TGCGCCAGCAGCTTGGGTCACGGCGGGGCCAGACAAGAGACCCAGTACTTC. Full variable domain (outside the CDR3, taken from reference TRBV5-1 and TRBJ2-5): KAGVTQTPRYLIKTRGQQVTLSCSPISGHRSVSWYQQTPGQGLQFLFEYFSETQRNKGNFPGRFSGRQFSNSRSEMNVSTLELGDSALYLCASSLGHGGARQETQYFGPGTRLLVL.

A few counts support this clonotype. The chain is built from TRBV7-9 and TRBJ2-3; D possibly uses TRBD1 or TRBD2 (6 bases each). Germline CDR1 reads SEHNR; CDR2 reads FQNEAQ (reference sequence). V lost 4 bases and J lost 8, with 25 bases in between. The CDR3 contains 17 residues. CDR3 region: CASSSLLRGVVVGTQYF. CDR3 DNA: TGTGCCAGCAGCTCCCTGTTGAGGGGGGTAGTAGTTGGTACGCAGTATTTT.

This clonotype was counted between two and nine times. This chain joins TRBV5-1 and TRBJ2-5; 13 bases fit TRBD2. The length of the CDR3 is 17 residues. Germline CDR1 SGHRS, CDR2 YFSETQ. The V gene end was trimmed by 3 bases and the J gene end by 3 bases; junction bases not matched to a gene: 8. DNA for the CDR3: TGCGCCAGCAGCTCAGGTGGACTAGCGGGGGCCAAAGAGACCCAGTACTTC. This translates into CASSSGGLAGAKETQYF.

The CDR3 loop is CASSSTGAELSGYTF. The CDR3 region has the DNA TGCGCCAGCAGCTCGACAGGGGCCGAGTTATCCGGCTACACCTTC. The V call is TRBV5-1, the J call TRBJ1-2; 8 bases fit TRBD1. Per germline, CDR1 SGHRS and CDR2 YFSETQ. Trimming removed 3 bases from V and 8 bases from J; junction bases left unmatched: 12. The CDR3 sequence is 15 residues long.

The gene calls are TRBV7-9 and TRBJ2-7, with TRBD2 as a possible D gene (6 bases). The CDR3 length is 16 residues. The germline CDR1 and CDR2 sequences are SEHNR and FQNEAQ (reference sequence). The V end lost 5 bases, the J end lost 2 bases, and 19 bases lay between the germline ends. CDR3 protein: CASSPGNWRDTYEQYF. The DNA of the CDR3 is TGTGCCAGCAGCCCTGGGAATTGGCGGGATACCTACGAGCAGTACTTC.

V gene TRBV6-5 combines with J gene TRBJ1-2; tentatively, D is TRBD1 (5 bases). The CDR3 is 14 amino acids. Per germline, CDR1 MNHEY and CDR2 SVGAGI. Trimming shortened V by 6 bases and J by 2 bases, and 13 bases separated the two germline ends. CDR3 amino acids: CASSPDTWNYGYTF. In DNA form, the CDR3 reads TGTGCCAGCAGCCCGGACACTTGGAACTATGGCTACACCTTC.

This clonotype was observed a few times. CDR3 residues: CASSSRDRGAGNTIYF. The CDR3 bases are TGTGCCAGCAGTTCCCGGGACAGGGGAGCTGGAAACACCATATATTTT. J is TRBJ1-3 and V is TRBV12-3 or TRBV12-4; 10 nucleotides agree with TRBD1. The CDR3 is made up of 16 amino acids. Trimming removed 4 bases from V and 2 bases from J; junction bases left unmatched: 5.

This clonotype was recorded at least ten times. The chain uses TRBV5-5 and TRBJ2-7, with no clear D. The CDR3 contains 13 residues. The V and J ends lost 2 bases and 2 bases respectively, with 8 bases between them. Germline CDR1 is SGHKS and CDR2 is YYEKEE (reference sequence). The CDR3 DNA reads TGTGCCAGCAGCTTCGCCAGCACCTACGAGCAGTACTTC. Its protein is CASSFASTYEQYF.

As for this clonotype: The conserved phenylalanine or tryptophan normally closing the CDR3 is absent here, so this likely arose from a read error. The chain joins TRBV20-1 to TRBJ1-2; D not certain. This CDR3 is 11 amino acids long. The V end lost 6 bases, the J end lost 7 bases, and 12 bases lay between the germline ends. Germline-derived CDR1 and CDR2 are DFQATT and SNEGSKA (reference sequence). CDR3 loop: CSAPSDPGYTL. DNA of the CDR3: TGCAGTGCCCCTAGCGATCCTGGCTACACCCTC.

The chain has TRBV20-1 and TRBJ1-2, with a weak D call TRBD1 (6 bases). The V and J ends lost 0 bases and 6 bases respectively, with 17 bases between them. CDR1 is DFQATT, CDR2 SNEGSKA, per germline (reference sequence). The CDR3 covers 15 residues. CDR3: CSARDVDRLEHGYTF. The CDR3 bases are TGCAGTGCTAGAGACGTAGACAGGTTGGAGCATGGCTACACCTTC.

To note about this clonotype: A much larger clone sits a single nucleotide away, making a read error possible. This chain connects TRBV7-3 to TRBJ2-3, with D perhaps assigned TRBD1 or TRBD2 (7 bases each). Germline lookup yields CDR1 SGHTA and CDR2 FQGTGA. The length of the CDR3 is 17 residues. CDR3 DNA sequence: TGTGTCAGCAGCTTAACTGGGGGAGGGGGCGGAGAAGATACGCAGTATTTT. It codes for CVSSLTGGGGGEDTQYF. The full variable domain, its missing parts supplied by reference TRBV7-3 and TRBJ2-3, is GAGVSQTPSNKVTEKGKYVELRCDPISGHTALYWYRQSLGQGPEFLIYFQGTGAADDSGLPNDRFFAVRPEGSVSTLKIQRTERGDSAVYLCVSSLTGGGGGEDTQYFGPGTRLTVL.

This clonotype came up a few times. This chain uses TRBV20-1 with TRBJ1-1; 10 bases agree with TRBD1. Germline CDR1 and CDR2: DFQATT and SNEGSKA (reference sequence). Unmatched junction bases numbered 8, after V lost 5 bases and J lost 11 bases. The CDR3 is 12 residues long. The CDR3 loop reads CSADGQGDVAFF. For the CDR3, the DNA is TGCAGTGCTGACGGACAGGGGGATGTTGCTTTCTTT.